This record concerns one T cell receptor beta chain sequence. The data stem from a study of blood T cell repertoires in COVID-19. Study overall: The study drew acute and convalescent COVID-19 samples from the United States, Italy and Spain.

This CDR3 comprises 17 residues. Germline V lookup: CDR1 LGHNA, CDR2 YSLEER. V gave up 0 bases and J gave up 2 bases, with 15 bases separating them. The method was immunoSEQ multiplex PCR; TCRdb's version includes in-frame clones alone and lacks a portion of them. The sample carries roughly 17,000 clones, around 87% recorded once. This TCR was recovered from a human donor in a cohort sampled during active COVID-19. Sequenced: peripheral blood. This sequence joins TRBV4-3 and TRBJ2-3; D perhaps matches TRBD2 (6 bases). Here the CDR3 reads CASSQDSGRANTDTQYF. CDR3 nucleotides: TGCGCCAGCAGCCAAGATAGCGGCAGGGCAAACACAGATACGCAGTATTTT.